The rows below give T cell receptor beta chains drawn from one sample of a study of blood T cell repertoires in COVID-19. The assay was immunoSEQ multiplex PCR, and TCRdb's table has in-frame clones only and misses some. This table has a few hundred thousand clones, 65% to 85% appearing once. The source material was PBMCs or T cells enriched from blood (not recorded which). All receptors derive from a woman in her forties with acute COVID-19. The CDR3 runs from the conserved cysteine through the conserved F or W. D genes are given only for firm matches. Clone size, where shown, is once, few, many, or a class for clones that have expanded.

.	.	TRBV6-5	TRBJ1-1	TGTGCCAGCAGTCAGGACAGATCAACTGAAGCTTTCTTT	CASSQDRSTEAFF
TRBD1	.	TRBV4-2	TRBJ1-2	TGTGCCAGCACCACAGAAATCGGACAGGGGAACTATGGCTACACCTTC	CASTTEIGQGNYGYTF
TRBD2	.	TRBV30	TRBJ2-5	TGTGCCTGGAAAAGGGGACTAGCGGGGGCCGAAGAGACCCAGTACTTC	CAWKRGLAGAEETQYF
.	.	TRBV11-2	TRBJ1-2	TGTGCCAGCAGCTTAGACGGGGTCTATGGCTACACCTTC	CASSLDGVYGYTF
TRBD1	.	TRBV11-3	TRBJ2-5	TGTGCCAGCAGCCGAGGGACAGGGGTGCAAGAGACCCAGTACTTC	CASSRGTGVQETQYF
.	.	TRBV7-6	TRBJ1-1	TGTGCCAGCAGCTCTAAAACCGGGACTGAAGCTTTCTTT	CASSSKTGTEAFF
.	.	TRBV12-3/TRBV12-4	TRBJ1-1	TGTGCCAGTCTAAGTAGGACTAACACTGAAGCTTTCTTT	CASLSRTNTEAFF
TRBD2	.	TRBV7-3	TRBJ2-1	TGTGCCAGCAGCCCAACTAGCGGGCTAAACAATGAGCAGTTCTTC	CASSPTSGLNNEQFF
TRBD1	once	TRBV9	TRBJ1-2	TGTGCCAGCAGCGTGGAGGACAGGGGGACCTACACCTTC	CASSVEDRGTYTF
.	medium-sized	TRBV19	TRBJ1-5	TGTGCCAGTTTAGTATCCCAGGGCCAGCCCCAGCATTTT	CASLVSQGQPQHF
TRBD2	few	TRBV11-2	TRBJ2-7	TGTGCCAGCAGCCTCTCCGGGACTAGCGGCGAGCAGTACTTC	CASSLSGTSGEQYF
TRBD2	.	TRBV20-1	TRBJ2-1	TGCAGTGCTAGTAGTCTAGCGGGAGCCAGCTCCTACAATGAGCAGTTCTTC	CSASSLAGASSYNEQFF
.	.	TRBV28	TRBJ1-5	TGTGCCAGCAGTCACCCCAGTGGCAATCAGCCCCAGCATTTT	CASSHPSGNQPQHF
TRBD2	.	TRBV28	TRBJ2-2	TGTGCCAGCAGGTCAGGGACTAGCGGGATGAACACCGGGGAGCTGTTTTTT	CASRSGTSGMNTGELFF
.	few	TRBV5-1	TRBJ2-2	TGCGCCAGCAGCTTATCGGGAGCGGGGAACACCGGGGAGCTGTTTTTT	CASSLSGAGNTGELFF
.	.	TRBV2	TRBJ1-5	TGTGCCAGCAGTGAGCAGGTCAGGGGTCGTTTAAATCAGCCCCAGCATTTT	CASSEQVRGRLNQPQHF
.	.	TRBV11-1	TRBJ1-3	TGTGCCAGCAGCTTCGGTAGCGGGACTGGAAACACCATATATTTT	CASSFGSGTGNTIYF
TRBD1	.	TRBV27	TRBJ2-7	TGTGCCAGTGGACAGGGGGCTAACTCCTACGAGCAGTACTTC	CASGQGANSYEQYF
.	few	TRBV10-3	TRBJ1-5	TGTGCCATCAATCGGGGGAACAATCAGCCCCAGCATTTT	CAINRGNNQPQHF
.	.	TRBV7-6	TRBJ2-7	TGTGCCAGCAGCTTAGGTCGGGGAATTGCCAGCGAGCAGTACTTC	CASSLGRGIASEQYF
.	.	TRBV6-5	TRBJ1-5	TGTGCCAGCAGTACCTCGGGTCAGCCCCAGCATTTT	CASSTSGQPQHF
TRBD2	.	TRBV6-2/TRBV6-3	TRBJ2-3	TGTGCCAGCAGTTACACGGCGGGAGTTGGCTATTCCTCTAGCACAGATACGCAGTATTTT	CASSYTAGVGYSSSTDTQYF
.	once	TRBV9	TRBJ1-5	TGTGCCAGCAGCGTAGAAGGGGCGCAGCCCCAGCATTTT	CASSVEGAQPQHF
.	once	TRBV7-3	TRBJ2-3	TGTGCCAGCAGCTTACAGGGCACAGATACGCAGTATTTT	CASSLQGTDTQYF
TRBD1	.	TRBV20-1	TRBJ1-1	TGCAGTGCTAGTGCCGGGACAGGGACCACTGAAGCTTTCTTT	CSASAGTGTTEAFF
.	.	TRBV6-5	TRBJ1-1	TGTGCCAGCAGGAGGACAGACGCGAACACTGAAGCTTTCTTT	CASRRTDANTEAFF
.	few	TRBV7-2	TRBJ1-1	TGTGCCAGCAGCGCCCTACAGGCGAACACTGAAGCTTTCTTT	CASSALQANTEAFF
TRBD1	few	TRBV7-6	TRBJ1-5	TGTGCCAGCAGCGTCGGGACAGGGGAAAGTCAGCCCCAGCATTTT	CASSVGTGESQPQHF
.	.	TRBV19	TRBJ2-5	TGTGCCAGTAGTTTGGGGAGGTACCAAGAGACCCAGTACTTC	CASSLGRYQETQYF
TRBD2	.	TRBV27	TRBJ2-7	TGTGCCAGCAGCCGCTACGTGGGTGTTAAGCGGGAGTCAATCCCCTACGAGCAGTACTTC	CASSRYVGVKRESIPYEQYF
.	.	TRBV11-2	TRBJ2-4	TGTGCCAGCAGCGCCTCAACTAGAAACATTCAGTACTTC	CASSASTRNIQYF
.	.	TRBV5-5	TRBJ1-3	TGTGCCAGCAGCTCCCAGGAAGTTGGAAACACCATATATTTT	CASSSQEVGNTIYF
.	.	TRBV7-2	TRBJ1-1	TGTGCCAGCAGCTTAGTTCCGGGGGTAACTGAAGCTTTCTTT	CASSLVPGVTEAFF
TRBD1	.	TRBV4-1	TRBJ2-7	TGCGCCAGCAGCCAGCCCGACAGGGAACAGCAGTACTTC	CASSQPDREQQYF
.	.	TRBV7-9	TRBJ2-2	TGTGCCAGCAGCCCTCTCGTGGGGGGGCAGCCCGGGGAGCTGTTTTTT	CASSPLVGGQPGELFF
TRBD1	once	TRBV28	TRBJ1-6	TGTGCCAGCAGTTTCAGGGGGAATAATTCACCCCTCCACTTT	CASSFRGNNSPLHF
TRBD1	.	TRBV10-2	TRBJ1-5	TGCGCCAGCAGTAGTCGGCAGGGGGATCGCAATCAGCCCCAGCATTTT	CASSSRQGDRNQPQHF
.	.	TRBV7-9	TRBJ1-1	TGTGCCAGCAGCTTACCCCCGTGGGGAGGTGGGAACACTGAAGCTTTCTTT	CASSLPPWGGGNTEAFF
TRBD2	.	TRBV7-9	TRBJ2-5	TGTGCCAGCAGCTTAGACGGGGGGGCACAAGAGACACAGTACTTC	CASSLDGGAQETQYF
TRBD1	.	TRBV3-1/TRBV3-2	TRBJ1-5	TGTGCCAGCAGTATCACAGGGGCGAGACAGCCCCAGCATTTT	CASSITGARQPQHF
TRBD1	.	TRBV27	TRBJ1-1	TGTGCCAGCAAGCGGGAGACAGGGATCATGAACACTGAAGCTTTCTTT	CASKRETGIMNTEAFF
TRBD2	.	TRBV19	TRBJ2-5	TGTGCCAGTAGTATGGGGAGGGGAGGGCAAGAGACCCAGTACTTC	CASSMGRGGQETQYF
TRBD2	.	TRBV5-5	TRBJ2-1	TGTGCCAGCAGCTTAATTGGACTAGCGGGAAACGATGAGCAGTTCTTC	CASSLIGLAGNDEQFF
.	.	TRBV7-2	TRBJ2-3	TGTGCCAGCAGCTTCCGGCAGGGCGGGGATTTGGATACGCAGTATTTT	CASSFRQGGDLDTQYF
.	.	TRBV30	TRBJ2-1	TGTGCCTGGAGTTTCGGGTGGGACAATGAGCAGTTCTTC	CAWSFGWDNEQFF
TRBD2	.	TRBV5-4	TRBJ2-7	TGTGCCAGCAGCGGGGCTAGCGGGTGGAAGTACTTC	CASSGASGWKYF
.	.	TRBV19	TRBJ1-5	TGTGCCAGTAGTATAGCCCTTAATCAGCCCCAGCATTTT	CASSIALNQPQHF
.	.	TRBV5-1	TRBJ1-2	TGCGCCAGCAGCTTGGGCAGGGGACCGGAGCGTGGCTACACCTTC	CASSLGRGPERGYTF
TRBD1	few	TRBV19	TRBJ1-1	TGTGCCAGTAGTGACAGGGGAAGAAACACTGAAGCTTTCTTT	CASSDRGRNTEAFF
TRBD1	.	TRBV24-1	TRBJ2-5	TGTGCCACCAGTGATACACAGGGGTATGGGGAGACCCAGTACTTC	CATSDTQGYGETQYF
TRBD1	.	TRBV29-1	TRBJ2-3	TGCAGCGGGGGACAGGCTGATACGCAGTATTTT	CSGGQADTQYF
TRBD1	.	TRBV6-2/TRBV6-3	TRBJ1-1	TGTGCCAGCAGCCTTCACGACAGGGGGTCCGCTGAAGCTTTCTTT	CASSLHDRGSAEAFF
TRBD1	.	TRBV6-1	TRBJ1-1	TGTGCCAGCAGTGAAGCACAGGGGCTTTTGAACACTGAAGCTTTCTTT	CASSEAQGLLNTEAFF
TRBD2	.	TRBV9	TRBJ2-1	TGTGCCAGCAGTGTAGCGGGATCGCGCTCCTACAATGAGCAGTTCTTC	CASSVAGSRSYNEQFF
.	.	TRBV28	TRBJ2-3	TGTGCCACCGGTGGTGATACAGATACGCAGTATTTT	CATGGDTDTQYF
TRBD1	few	TRBV7-3	TRBJ2-1	TGTGCCAGCAGCTTATTTGGGACAGGGGGCAACTACAATGAGCAGTTCTTC	CASSLFGTGGNYNEQFF
.	.	TRBV28	TRBJ2-2	TGTGCCAGCAGTTTACTTAACACCGGGGAGCTGTTTTTT	CASSLLNTGELFF
.	.	TRBV12-3/TRBV12-4	TRBJ1-2	TGTGCCAGCAGTTGGTGGGAGAGCGGCTACACCTTC	CASSWWESGYTF
.	.	TRBV27	TRBJ2-7	TGTGCCAGCAGTCCTAGACAGATCTTCTACGAGCAGTACTTC	CASSPRQIFYEQYF